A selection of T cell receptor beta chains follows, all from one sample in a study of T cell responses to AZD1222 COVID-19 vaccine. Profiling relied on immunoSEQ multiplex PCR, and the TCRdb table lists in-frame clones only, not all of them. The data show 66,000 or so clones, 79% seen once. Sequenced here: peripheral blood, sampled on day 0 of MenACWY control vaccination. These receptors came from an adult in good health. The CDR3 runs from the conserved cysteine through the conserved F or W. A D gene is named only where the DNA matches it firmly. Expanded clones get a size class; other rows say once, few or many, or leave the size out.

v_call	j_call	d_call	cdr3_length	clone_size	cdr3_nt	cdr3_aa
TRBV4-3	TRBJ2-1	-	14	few	TGCGCCAGCAGCCAGTCGGTCCCCCTCGGTGAGCAGTTCTTC	CASSQSVPLGEQFF
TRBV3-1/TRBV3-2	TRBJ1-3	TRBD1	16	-	TGTGCCAGCAGCCAATATCCGACAGGGGCTGGAAACACCATATATTTT	CASSQYPTGAGNTIYF
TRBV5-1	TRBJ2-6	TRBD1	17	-	TGCGCCAGCAGCTCGGGACAGGGAGGCTCTGGGGCCAACGTCCTGACTTTC	CASSSGQGGSGANVLTF
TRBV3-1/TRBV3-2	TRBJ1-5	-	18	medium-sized	TGTGCCAGCAGCAAAACCGCCCGGGACCCTAAGTGGAATCAGCCCCAGCATTTT	CASSKTARDPKWNQPQHF
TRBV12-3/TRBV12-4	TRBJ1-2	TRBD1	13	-	TGTGCCAGCAGTCAACAGGGGGCAGGTGGCTACACCTTC	CASSQQGAGGYTF
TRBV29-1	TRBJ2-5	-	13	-	TGCAGCGTAGGACAGCCTCTCCAAGAGACCCAGTACTTC	CSVGQPLQETQYF
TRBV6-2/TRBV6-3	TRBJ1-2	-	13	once	TGTGCCAGCAGCAGAACTCAGGGTCGTGGCTACACCTTC	CASSRTQGRGYTF
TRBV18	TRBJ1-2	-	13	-	TGTGCCAGCTCACCACCGAGCCAGGATGGCTACACCTTC	CASSPPSQDGYTF
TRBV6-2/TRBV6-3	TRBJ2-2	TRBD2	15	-	TGTGCCAGCAGTTCCGGGACTAGTTTCACCGGGGAGCTGTTTTTT	CASSSGTSFTGELFF
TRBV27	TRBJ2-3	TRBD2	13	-	TGTGCCAGCAGGGGGACTAATGCAGATACGCAGTATTTT	CASRGTNADTQYF
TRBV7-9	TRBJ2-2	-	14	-	TGTGCCAGCAGCCTTCTAACAGCCACCGGGGAGCTGTTTTTT	CASSLLTATGELFF
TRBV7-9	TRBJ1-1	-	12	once	TGTGCCAGCAGTCCCGGCGGAACTGAAGCTTTCTTT	CASSPGGTEAFF
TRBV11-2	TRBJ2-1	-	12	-	TGTGCCAGCAGCTTAGGGGCAGGTGAGCAGTTCTTC	CASSLGAGEQFF
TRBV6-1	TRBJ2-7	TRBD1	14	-	TGTGCCAGCAGTGAAGCGGGGACAGCCTACGAGCAGTACTTC	CASSEAGTAYEQYF
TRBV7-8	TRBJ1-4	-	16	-	TGTGCCAGCAGCGCGGGGCCGAGTGGAACTAATGAAAAACTGTTTTTT	CASSAGPSGTNEKLFF
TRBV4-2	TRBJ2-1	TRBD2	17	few	TGTGCCAGCAGCCAAGCGGCTAGCGGCCCAACCTACAATGAGCAGTTCTTC	CASSQAASGPTYNEQFF
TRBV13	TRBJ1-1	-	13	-	TGTGCCAGCAGAGGGGTCCCGAACACTGAAGCTTTCTTT	CASRGVPNTEAFF
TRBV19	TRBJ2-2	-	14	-	TGTGCCAGTACCCGGACGGGGGGCGGCGGGGAGCTGTTTTTT	CASTRTGGGGELFF
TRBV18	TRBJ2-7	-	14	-	TGTGCCAGCTCATTTAATGACAGGAGCTACGAGCAGTACTTC	CASSFNDRSYEQYF
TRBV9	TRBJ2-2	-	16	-	TGTGCCAGCAGCGCTATGGCAGGGGCTGATACCGGGGAGCTGTTTTTT	CASSAMAGADTGELFF
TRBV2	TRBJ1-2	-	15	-	TGTGCCAGCAGTGAAGTGCGGGTTGATAACTATGGCTACACCTTC	CASSEVRVDNYGYTF
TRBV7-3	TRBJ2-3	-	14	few	TGTGCCAGCAGCTTGGGACACAGCACAGATACGCAGTATTTT	CASSLGHSTDTQYF
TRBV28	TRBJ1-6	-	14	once	TGTGCCAGCAGTCCGGCAGGCGGGGATTCACCCCTCCACTTT	CASSPAGGDSPLHF
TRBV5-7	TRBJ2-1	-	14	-	TGTGCCAGCAGCAGGACTTGGGGTCCGAAAGAGCAGTTCTTC	CASSRTWGPKEQFF
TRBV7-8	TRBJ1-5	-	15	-	TGTGCCAGCAGCTTAGTCGCGGGTTACAATCAGCCCCAGCATTTT	CASSLVAGYNQPQHF
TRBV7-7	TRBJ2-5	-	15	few	TGTGCTAGCAGCTTAGTGGGAGGTACTCAAGAGACCCAGTACTTC	CASSLVGGTQETQYF
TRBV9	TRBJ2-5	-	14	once	TGTGCCAGTAGCCCGGGGGATGGCAGAGAGACCCAGTACTTC	CASSPGDGRETQYF
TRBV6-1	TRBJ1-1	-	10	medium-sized	TGTGCCAGCAGTGAGAGGCGGACTTTCTTT	CASSERRTFF
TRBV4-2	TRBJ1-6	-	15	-	TGTGCCAGCAGCCAAGAAACATCGGCAAATTCACCCCTCCACTTT	CASSQETSANSPLHF
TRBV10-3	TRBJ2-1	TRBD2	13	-	TGTGCCATCAGTGAGTCGAACGGGGGGGAGCAGTTCTTC	CAISESNGGEQFF
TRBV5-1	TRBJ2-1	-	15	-	TGCGCCAGCAGGCCCCCTAGTCCCCCCATCGGTGAGCAGTTCTTC	CASRPPSPPIGEQFF
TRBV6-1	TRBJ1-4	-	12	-	TGTGCCAGCAGTGAAAGACACTTAAAACTGTTTTTT	CASSERHLKLFF
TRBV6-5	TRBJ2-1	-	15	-	TGTGCCAGCAGAGGAGAAAGCGCCTTCTACAATGAGCAGTTCTTC	CASRGESAFYNEQFF
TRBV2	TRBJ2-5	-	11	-	TGTGCCTCTGGGAGTGAGGAGACCCAGTACTTC	CASGSEETQYF
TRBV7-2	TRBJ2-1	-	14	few	TGTGCCAGCAGCTTAGCGAGACAGATCAATGAGCAGTTCTTC	CASSLARQINEQFF
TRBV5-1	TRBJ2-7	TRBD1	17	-	TGCGCCAGCAGCTCCAACGCCGGGACAGGTCTTTCCTACGAGCAGTACTTC	CASSSNAGTGLSYEQYF
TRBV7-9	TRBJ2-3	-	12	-	TGTGCCAGCAGCCCAGAGACAGATACGCAGTATTTT	CASSPETDTQYF
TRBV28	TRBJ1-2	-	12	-	TGTGCCAGCAGTTCCCGACAGTGGGGCTACACCTTC	CASSSRQWGYTF
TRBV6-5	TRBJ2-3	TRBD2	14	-	TGTGCCAGCAGGCAGGGACTAGCAACAGATACGCAGTATTTT	CASRQGLATDTQYF
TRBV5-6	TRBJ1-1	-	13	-	TGTGCCAGCAGCTGGCAGATGAACACTGAAGCTTTCTTT	CASSWQMNTEAFF
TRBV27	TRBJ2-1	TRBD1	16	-	TGTGCCAGCAGCCCTATCGGACAGGGCTGGTACAATGAGCAGTTCTTC	CASSPIGQGWYNEQFF
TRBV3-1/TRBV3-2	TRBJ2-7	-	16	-	TGTGCCAGCAGCCTACGATTGCCGGGACACTTCTACGAGCAGTACTTC	CASSLRLPGHFYEQYF